A single sample is the source of the 12 T cell receptor beta chains below, sequenced in a study of shared clonotypes between healthy human individuals. Using immunoSEQ multiplex PCR, the repertoire was profiled, and TCRdb retains in-frame clones only, with some absent. The sample lists a few million clones; 85% to 95% were seen once. The sequencing input was naive CD4+ T cells from PBMCs. Subset here: CD45RA+ positively selected. All receptors derive from a man between 18 and 29 years old in good health. Some clones in this sample may be carry-over from other donors' samples.

The chain carries TRBV28 and TRBJ1-2; D is unresolved. The CDR3 has 11 amino acids. V was clipped by 4 bases and J by 6 bases, with 6 bases between them. In germline, CDR1 is MDHEN, CDR2 SYDVKM. The CDR3 DNA sequence: TGTGCCAGCAGTTCTGGTAATGGCTACACCTTC. This gives the protein CASSSGNGYTF.

The J gene is TRBJ2-7, the V gene TRBV28; D is unclear. Looked up from germline, CDR1 is MDHEN and CDR2 is SYDVKM. V was clipped by 5 bases and J by 0 bases, with 2 bases between them. CDR3 size: 11 residues. DNA of the CDR3: TGTGCCAGCAGTGCCTCCTACGAGCAGTACTTC. It yields the protein CASSASYEQYF.

With respect to this clone: This same CDR3 is encoded by further DNA sequences in the sample. The chain carries TRBV6-5 and TRBJ2-7; 9 positions agree with TRBD1. V shed 0 bases and J 2 bases; nucleotides not matched to a gene: 2. The CDR3 runs 15 residues. CDR1 MNHEY and CDR2 SVGAGI come from the germline V gene. The CDR3 sequence: CASSYSRDRAYEQYF. The CDR3, as DNA: TGTGCCAGCAGTTACTCCCGGGACAGGGCCTACGAGCAGTACTTC.

The chain has TRBV5-6 and TRBJ2-6; D not resolved. Germline CDR1 SGHDT, CDR2 YYEEEE. V shed 1 base and J shed 0 bases, with 5 bases lying between them. The CDR3 totals 15 residues. The CDR3 here is CASSLFSSGANVLTF. The CDR3 DNA sequence: TGTGCCAGCAGCTTGTTCAGCTCTGGGGCCAACGTCCTGACTTTC.

The chain employs TRBV5-6 and TRBJ2-3; 14 bases fit TRBD2. CDR1 is SGHDT, CDR2 YYEEEE, per germline. The CDR3 contains 18 residues. V dropped 1 base and J dropped 0; count of bases not matched to a gene: 4. CDR3 sequence reads: CASSLRGLAGDSTDTQYF. The CDR3 DNA sequence: TGTGCCAGCAGCTTGCGGGGACTAGCGGGAGACAGCACAGATACGCAGTATTTT.

This clone was observed a few times. The chain recombines TRBV7-9 with TRBJ1-1; maybe TRBD1 (5 bases). CDR3 length equals 14 residues. Per germline, CDR1 SEHNR and CDR2 FQNEAQ (reference sequence). Trimming shortened V by 6 bases and J by 4 bases, and 15 bases separated the two germline ends. This chain's CDR3 is CASSRTEGRTEAFF. The DNA of the CDR3 is TGTGCCAGCAGTCGTACAGAGGGGCGCACTGAAGCTTTCTTT.

The chain carries TRBV18 and TRBJ1-2; D unclear. The CDR3 contains 15 residues. Germline CDR1 is KGHSH and CDR2 is LQKENI. Trimming shortened V by 1 base and J by 0 bases, and 9 bases separated the two germline ends. The CDR3 region has the DNA TGTGCCAGCTCACCACAGCCACTTACTAACTATGGCTACACCTTC. It codes for CASSPQPLTNYGYTF.

The rearrangement joins TRBV7-3 to TRBJ2-2, with 7 nucleotides matching TRBD2. The V gene's germline CDR1 is SGHTA and CDR2 FQGTGA. The V segment lost 5 bases and the J segment 0 bases; nucleotides outside the gene matches: 6. This CDR3 contains 16 residues. The CDR3 here is CASSVASGTNTGELFF. Written as DNA, the CDR3 is TGTGCCAGCAGCGTGGCTAGCGGCACGAACACCGGGGAGCTGTTTTTT.

With regard to this clone: This CDR3 is also generated by other DNA sequences in the sample. CDR3 in amino acids: CASSLDGNEKLFF. CDR3 DNA: TGTGCCAGCAGTTTGGATGGGAACGAAAAACTGTTTTTT. The chain joins TRBV28 to TRBJ1-4; D unresolved. The CDR3 has 13 amino acids. Germline V gene data show CDR1 as MDHEN and CDR2 as SYDVKM. Trimming shortened V by 3 bases and J by 8 bases, and 10 bases separated the two germline ends.

The chain employs TRBV7-3 and TRBJ2-2; 12 bases agree with TRBD2. The V gene end was trimmed by 6 bases and the J gene end by 4 bases; junction bases not matched to a gene: 3. The germline CDR1 and CDR2 sequences are SGHTA and FQGTGA. This CDR3 contains 15 residues. CDR3 sequence: CASRSSGRGTGELFF. For the CDR3, the DNA is TGTGCCAGCAGGTCTAGCGGGAGGGGCACCGGGGAGCTGTTTTTT.

V is TRBV18 and J is TRBJ1-5; D gene unclear. The V gene lost 3 bases and the J gene lost 5 bases, with 14 bases spanning the gap. The CDR3 has 15 amino acids. Germline V gene lookup returns CDR1 KGHSH and CDR2 LQKENI. The chain's CDR3 is CASSPFTGSDQPQHF. CDR3 DNA: TGTGCCAGCTCACCCTTTACGGGTTCGGATCAGCCCCAGCATTTT.

About this clone: Germline is not matched at one junction end, which may reflect a read error. The V gene is TRBV18, the J gene TRBJ2-7; possibly TRBD2 for D (6 bases). The CDR3 runs 12 residues. CDR1 is KGHSH and CDR2 is LQKENI in the germline V gene. The DNA for the CDR3 is TGTGCCAGCGCACCCCCTCGGGGGGAGCAGTACTTC. As protein: CASAPPRGEQYF.